This T cell receptor (beta chain) was documented in a study of cytomegalovirus exposure and HLA in healthy donors. The donors gave bone marrow, and they were healthy. The germline V gene has CDR1 GTSNPN and CDR2 SVGIG (reference sequence). The V gene lost 3 bases and the J gene lost 5 bases, with 11 bases spanning the gap. The CDR3 runs 13 residues. The PCR used 60 Vbeta and 13 Jbeta primers. The repertoire was sequenced with immunoSEQ multiplex PCR; TCRdb's copy has only in-frame clones and lacks some. The profile shows 58,000 or so clones, roughly 70% of them singletons. There are a few counts of this clone.

The gene calls are TRBV30 and TRBJ1-5; the D gene is possibly TRBD1 (5 bases). Input material: PBMCs. The TCR sequence derives from a man aged 45-65 years in good health and CMV-seropositive. CDR3 loop: CAWSEQAHQPQHF. DNA for the CDR3: TGTGCCTGGAGCGAACAGGCGCATCAGCCCCAGCATTTT. Looking up the rest from reference TRBV30 and TRBJ1-5 gives the full variable domain: SQTIHQWPATLVQPVGSPLSLECTVEGTSNPNLYWYRQAAGRGLQLLFYSVGIGQISSEVPQNLSASRPQDRQFILSSKKLLLSDSGFYLCAWSEQAHQPQHFGDGTRLSIL.